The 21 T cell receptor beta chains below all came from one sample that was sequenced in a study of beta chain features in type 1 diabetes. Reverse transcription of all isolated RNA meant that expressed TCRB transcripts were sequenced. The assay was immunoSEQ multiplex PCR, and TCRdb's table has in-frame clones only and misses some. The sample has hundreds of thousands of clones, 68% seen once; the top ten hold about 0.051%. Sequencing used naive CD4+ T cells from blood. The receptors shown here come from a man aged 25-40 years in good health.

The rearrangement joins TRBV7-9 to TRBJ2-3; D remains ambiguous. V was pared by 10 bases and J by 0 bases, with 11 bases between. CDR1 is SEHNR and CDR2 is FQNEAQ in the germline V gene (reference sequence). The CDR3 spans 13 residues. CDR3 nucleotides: TGTGCCACCTTCCACCTTAGCACAGATACGCAGTATTTT. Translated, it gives CATFHLSTDTQYF.

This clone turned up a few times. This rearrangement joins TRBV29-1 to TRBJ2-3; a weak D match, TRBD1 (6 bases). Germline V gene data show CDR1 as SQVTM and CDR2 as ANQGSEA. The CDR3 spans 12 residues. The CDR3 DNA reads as TGCATACCCGGGACAAGTACAGATACGCAGTATTTT. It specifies CIPGTSTDTQYF.

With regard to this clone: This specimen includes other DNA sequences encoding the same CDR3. The CDR3: CASSYRQSYEQYF. The CDR3 DNA reads TGTGCCAGCAGTTACCGGCAGAGCTACGAGCAGTACTTC. The V and J genes are TRBV6-5 and TRBJ2-7; D unresolved. Germline CDR1 reads MNHEY; CDR2 reads SVGAGI. This CDR3 has 13 residues. V lost 2 bases and J lost 3, with 8 bases in between.

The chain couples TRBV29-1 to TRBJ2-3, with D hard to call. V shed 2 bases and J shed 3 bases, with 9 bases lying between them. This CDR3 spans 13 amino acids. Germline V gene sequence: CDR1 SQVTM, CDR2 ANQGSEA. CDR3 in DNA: TGCAGCGTTGAACGAATTAATACAGATACGCAGTATTTT. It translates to CSVERINTDTQYF.

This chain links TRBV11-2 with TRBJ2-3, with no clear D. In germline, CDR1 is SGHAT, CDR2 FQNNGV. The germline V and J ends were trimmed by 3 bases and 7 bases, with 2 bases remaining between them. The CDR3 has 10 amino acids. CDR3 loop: CASSLYTQYF. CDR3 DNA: TGTGCCAGCAGCTTGTATACGCAGTATTTT.

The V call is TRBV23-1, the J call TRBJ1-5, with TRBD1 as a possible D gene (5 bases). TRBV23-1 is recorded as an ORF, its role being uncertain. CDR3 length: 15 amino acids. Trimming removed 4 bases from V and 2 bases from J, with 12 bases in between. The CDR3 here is CASSPAQVRNQPQHF. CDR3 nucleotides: TGCGCCAGCAGTCCGGCACAGGTGCGCAATCAGCCCCAGCATTTT.

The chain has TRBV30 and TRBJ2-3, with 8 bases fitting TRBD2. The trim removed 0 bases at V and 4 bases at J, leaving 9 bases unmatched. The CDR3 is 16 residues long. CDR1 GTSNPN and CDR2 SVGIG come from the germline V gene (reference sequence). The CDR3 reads CAWSVQAGGGADTQYF. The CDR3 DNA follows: TGTGCCTGGAGTGTACAGGCGGGAGGAGGCGCAGATACGCAGTATTTT.

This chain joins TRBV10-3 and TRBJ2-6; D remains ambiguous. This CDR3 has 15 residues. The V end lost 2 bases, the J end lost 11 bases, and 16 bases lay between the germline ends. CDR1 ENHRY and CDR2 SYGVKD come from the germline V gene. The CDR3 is CAISEPGSTEDVLTF. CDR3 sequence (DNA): TGTGCCATCAGTGAGCCTGGATCGACGGAAGACGTCCTGACTTTC.

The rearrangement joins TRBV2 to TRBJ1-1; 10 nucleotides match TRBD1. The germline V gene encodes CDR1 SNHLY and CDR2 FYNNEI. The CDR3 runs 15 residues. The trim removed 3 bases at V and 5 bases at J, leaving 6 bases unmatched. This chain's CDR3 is CASSDSGTGETEAFF. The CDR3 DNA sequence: TGTGCCAGCAGTGATTCCGGGACAGGGGAAACTGAAGCTTTCTTT.

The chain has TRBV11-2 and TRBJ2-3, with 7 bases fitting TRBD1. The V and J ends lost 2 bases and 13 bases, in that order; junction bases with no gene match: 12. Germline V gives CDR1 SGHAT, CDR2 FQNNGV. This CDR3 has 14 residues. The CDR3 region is CASSLWSTGSEKYF. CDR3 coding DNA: TGTGCCAGCAGCTTATGGTCGACAGGGAGTGAAAAGTATTTT. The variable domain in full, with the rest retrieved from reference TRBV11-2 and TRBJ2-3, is EAGVAQSPRYKIIEKRQSVAFWCNPISGHATLYWYQQILGQGPKLLIQFQNNGVVDDSQLPKDRFSAERLKGVDSTLKIQPAKLEDSAVYLCASSLWSTGSEKYFGPGTRLTVL.

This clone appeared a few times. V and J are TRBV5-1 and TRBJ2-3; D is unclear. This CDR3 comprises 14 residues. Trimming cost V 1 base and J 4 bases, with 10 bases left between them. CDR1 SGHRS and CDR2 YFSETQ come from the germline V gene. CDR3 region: CASSLIEVADTQYF. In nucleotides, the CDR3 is TGCGCCAGCAGCTTGATCGAGGTGGCAGATACGCAGTATTTT. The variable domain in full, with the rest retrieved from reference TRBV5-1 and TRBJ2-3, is KAGVTQTPRYLIKTRGQQVTLSCSPISGHRSVSWYQQTPGQGLQFLFEYFSETQRNKGNFPGRFSGRQFSNSRSEMNVSTLELGDSALYLCASSLIEVADTQYFGPGTRLTVL.

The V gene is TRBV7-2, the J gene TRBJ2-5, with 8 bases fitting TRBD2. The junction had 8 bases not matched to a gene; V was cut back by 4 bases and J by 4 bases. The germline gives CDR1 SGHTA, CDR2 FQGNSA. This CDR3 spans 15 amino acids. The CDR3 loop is CASSSPGLVRETQYF. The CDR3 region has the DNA TGTGCCAGCAGCTCGCCGGGACTAGTGAGAGAGACCCAGTACTTC.

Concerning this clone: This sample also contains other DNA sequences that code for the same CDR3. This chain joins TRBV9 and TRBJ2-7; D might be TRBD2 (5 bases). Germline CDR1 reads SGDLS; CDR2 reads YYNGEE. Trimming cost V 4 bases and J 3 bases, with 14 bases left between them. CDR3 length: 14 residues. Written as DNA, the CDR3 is TGTGCCAGCAGCCCCCGGACTGGGTACTACGAGCAGTACTTC. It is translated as CASSPRTGYYEQYF.

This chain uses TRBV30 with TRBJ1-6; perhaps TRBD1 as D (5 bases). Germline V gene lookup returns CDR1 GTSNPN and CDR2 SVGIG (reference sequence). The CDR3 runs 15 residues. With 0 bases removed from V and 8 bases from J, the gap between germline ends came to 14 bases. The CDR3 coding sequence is TGTGCCTGGAGTGTACGGGACCTCAGGGATTCACCCCTCCACTTT. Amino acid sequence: CAWSVRDLRDSPLHF.

The CDR3 DNA follows: TGTGCCAGCTCACCACCCTCTAGCGGGAGGGTGGGAGAGCAGTTCTTC. This encodes CASSPPSSGRVGEQFF. This chain joins TRBV18 and TRBJ2-1, with 12 nucleotides matching TRBD2. Germline CDR1 and CDR2: KGHSH and LQKENI. V lost 0 bases to trimming and J lost 10 bases; unmatched junction nucleotides: 7. The CDR3 consists of 16 residues. The full variable domain, rest sourced from reference TRBV18 and TRBJ2-1, is NAGVMQNPRHLVRRRGQEARLRCSPMKGHSHVYWYRQLPEEGLKFMVYLQKENIIDESGMPKERFSAEFPKEGPSILRIQQVVRGDSAAYFCASSPPSSGRVGEQFFGPGTRLTVL.

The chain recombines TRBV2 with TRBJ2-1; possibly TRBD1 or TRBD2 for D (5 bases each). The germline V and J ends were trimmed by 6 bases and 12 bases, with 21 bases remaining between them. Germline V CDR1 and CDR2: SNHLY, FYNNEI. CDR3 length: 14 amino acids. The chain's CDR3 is CASRIQGVASPQFF. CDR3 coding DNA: TGTGCCAGCAGGATCCAGGGAGTGGCATCCCCGCAGTTCTTC.

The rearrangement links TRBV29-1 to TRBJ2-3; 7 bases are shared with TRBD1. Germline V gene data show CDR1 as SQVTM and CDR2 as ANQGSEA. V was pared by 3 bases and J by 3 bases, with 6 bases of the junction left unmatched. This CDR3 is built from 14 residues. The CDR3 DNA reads TGCAGCGTTGAGGGTCAACAGGGGACAGATACGCAGTATTTT. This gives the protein CSVEGQQGTDTQYF.

The CDR3 DNA follows: TGTGCCAGCAGTTCCCGTAGCGGGGGGGCCTACGAGCAGTACTTC. Protein sequence: CASSSRSGGAYEQYF. This chain connects TRBV7-2 to TRBJ2-7; 11 positions match TRBD2. Trimming removed 6 bases from V and 2 bases from J; junction bases left unmatched: 6. The CDR3 has 15 residues. Germline CDR1 is SGHTA and CDR2 is FQGNSA.

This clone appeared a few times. The CDR3 loop is CASSPAGLAAYNEQFF. CDR3 nucleotide sequence: TGTGCCAGCAGCCCGGCAGGACTAGCGGCCTACAATGAGCAGTTCTTC. The chain is built from TRBV5-6 and TRBJ2-1, with 10 bases that match TRBD2. The trim removed 4 bases at V and 2 bases at J, leaving 6 bases unmatched. This CDR3 is 16 amino acids long. CDR1 and CDR2 (germline): SGHDT, YYEEEE.

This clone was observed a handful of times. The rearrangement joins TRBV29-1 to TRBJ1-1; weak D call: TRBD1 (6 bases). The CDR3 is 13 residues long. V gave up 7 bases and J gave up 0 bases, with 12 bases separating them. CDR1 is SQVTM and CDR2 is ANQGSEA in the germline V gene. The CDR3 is CSGGQILNTEAFF. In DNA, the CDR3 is TGCAGCGGCGGACAGATTCTGAACACTGAAGCTTTCTTT.

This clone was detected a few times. The CDR3 DNA is TGCAGCGGGGGAAACAATGAAATTCAGTACTTC. It translates to CSGGNNEIQYF. This chain links TRBV29-1 with TRBJ2-4; unclear D gene. The CDR3 is made up of 11 amino acids. CDR1 and CDR2 from the germline V gene are SQVTM and ANQGSEA. Trimming stripped 7 bases from V and 10 bases from J, with 14 bases between. Using reference TRBV29-1 and TRBJ2-4 for the parts outside the CDR3, the full variable domain is SAVISQKPSRDICQRGTSLTIQCQVDSQVTMMFWYRQQPGQSLTLIATANQGSEATYESGFVIDKFPISRPNLTFSTLTVSNMSPEDSSIYLCSGGNNEIQYFGAGTRLSVL.